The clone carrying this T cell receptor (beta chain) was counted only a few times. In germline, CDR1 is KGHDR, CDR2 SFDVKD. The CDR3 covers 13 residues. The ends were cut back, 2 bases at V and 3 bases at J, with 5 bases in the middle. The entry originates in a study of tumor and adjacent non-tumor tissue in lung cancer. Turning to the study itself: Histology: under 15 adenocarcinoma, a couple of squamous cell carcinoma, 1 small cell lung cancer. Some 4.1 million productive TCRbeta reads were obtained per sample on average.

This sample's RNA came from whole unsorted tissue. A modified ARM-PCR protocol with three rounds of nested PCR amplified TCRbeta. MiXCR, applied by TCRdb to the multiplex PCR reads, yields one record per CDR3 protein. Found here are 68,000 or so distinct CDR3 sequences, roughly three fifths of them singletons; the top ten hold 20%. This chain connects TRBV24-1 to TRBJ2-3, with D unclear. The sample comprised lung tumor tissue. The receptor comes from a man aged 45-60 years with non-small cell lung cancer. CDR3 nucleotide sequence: TGTGCCACCAGTGATTCCCGAACAGATACGCAGTATTTT. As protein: CATSDSRTDTQYF.